The clone carrying this T cell receptor (beta chain) occurred once. The data originate from a study of blood T cell repertoires in COVID-19. TCRdb's table, derived via immunoSEQ multiplex PCR, lists solely in-frame clones and lacks some. The profile shows about 250,000 clones, approximately 91% of them singletons. The V segment lost 0 bases and the J segment 1 base; nucleotides outside the gene matches: 1. The CDR3 length is 14 residues. Per germline, CDR1 GTSNPN and CDR2 SVGIG (reference sequence). This TCR was sampled from a woman between 35 and 50 years old who had recovered from COVID-19. The chain has TRBV30 and TRBJ1-1; 8 bases line up with TRBD1. The sample consisted of peripheral blood. This chain's CDR3 is CAWSVGTGNTEAFF. The CDR3 DNA sequence: TGTGCCTGGAGTGTAGGGACAGGGAACACTGAAGCTTTCTTT.